This T cell receptor (beta chain) was sequenced for a study of blood T cells in healthy people across ages. Findings and limits, study-wide: Unknown CMV status may confound age-related changes in expanded clones. Those diversity estimates obtained from one million T cells were thought to be underestimates. Among T cells, TCR beta diversity per million cells dropped roughly linearly as age rose.

Comments on this clonotype: The antigen remains unidentified.

Combining a sample-barcoded 5' primer with a J-beta primer mix, a second PCR ran for roughly 6 to 11 cycles. Each CDR3 protein is one row after TCRdb ran MiXCR on the 5' RACE reads. Of about 580,000 distinct CDR3 sequences listed, around 50% are singletons. CDR1 is LNHNV, CDR2 YYDKDF, per germline (reference sequence). The V segment lost 0 bases and the J segment 3 bases; nucleotides outside the gene matches: 9. The length of the CDR3 is 17 residues. This chain joins TRBV15 and TRBJ2-3, with 7 nucleotides matching TRBD2. This clonotype originated in a man at least 80 years old in good health. Sequences were obtained from blood. CDR3 sequence (DNA): TGTGCCACCAGCAGAGATTACGCTAGCGGACATACAGATACGCAGTATTTT. As protein: CATSRDYASGHTDTQYF. Drawing the rest from reference TRBV15 and TRBJ2-3, the complete variable domain is DAMVIQNPRYQVTQFGKPVTLSCSQTLNHNVMYWYQQKSSQAPKLLFHYYDKDFNNEADTPDNFQSRRPNTSFCFLDIRSPGLGDTAMYLCATSRDYASGHTDTQYFGPGTRLTVL.